These T cell receptor beta chains were read from a single sample in a study of blood T cells in healthy people across ages. MiXCR was run by TCRdb on the 5' RACE reads, yielding one entry per CDR3 protein. In the table there are some 370,000 distinct CDR3 sequences, roughly half of which are singletons. The sample was blood. Receptor source: a man aged 55 to 70 in good health. CDR3s leave out the opening cysteine and the closing phenylalanine or tryptophan. D genes are given only for firm matches. Rows give clone size only sometimes, using once, few, many, or a class for an expanded clone.

>-|-|TRBV20-1|-
SARGRGEETQY
>TRBJ2-3|few|TRBV7-2|TRBD2
ASSPGLAGRDTQY
>-|-|TRBV7-2|-
ASRPGSSVGEQY
>TRBJ2-5|many|TRBV7-7|-
ASSPKQGMGETQY
>TRBJ2-7|-|TRBV20-1|-
SARSNRVTYEQY
>-|-|TRBV3-1|TRBD1
ASSQEDRDIQY
>TRBJ2-1|few|TRBV5-1|TRBD2
ASSSGLAGVYEQF
>TRBJ2-3|-|TRBV6-2/TRBV6-3|TRBD2
ASSPSLASAGATDTQY
>TRBJ2-3|-|TRBV2|-
ASGEDTQY
>TRBJ1-1|-|TRBV13|-
ASSLNRINTEAF
>TRBJ2-5|few|TRBV2|-
ASSEGTGETQY
>TRBJ2-7|-|TRBV30|-
AWSDGPFEVYEQY
>TRBJ1-2|many|TRBV4-2|-
ASTARGDYGYT
>TRBJ1-2|few|TRBV5-5|TRBD1
ASSGTGGLNYGYT
>TRBJ2-7|once|TRBV4-1|TRBD2
ASSPLGPIGTNSYEQY
>TRBJ2-7|-|TRBV4-2|-
ASSQGGANPDYEQY
>TRBJ2-1|few|TRBV7-2|-
ASSLAQGSYGHEQF
>TRBJ1-1|once|TRBV2|TRBD1
ASKPGQGATEAF
>TRBJ2-2|many|TRBV2|TRBD1
ASIDIDPTGAGYTGELF
>TRBJ2-1|-|TRBV7-2|-
ASSPRRDREQF
>TRBJ2-5|-|TRBV20-1|TRBD2
SAGPSSGGQQY
>TRBJ2-1|-|TRBV6-5|-
ASSYQSRYNEQF
>TRBJ2-6|medium-sized|TRBV29-1|-
SVARDTDSGANVLT
>TRBJ2-1|once|TRBV28|TRBD2
ASSAGGNNEQF
>TRBJ2-1|-|TRBV6-2/TRBV6-3|-
ASGATTNEQF
>TRBJ2-6|few|TRBV7-3|-
ASSPLGSSGANVLT
>TRBJ1-5|-|TRBV20-1|-
SALLGQRPSQPQH
>TRBJ2-7|-|TRBV6-5|-
ASSPTRAGDEQY
>TRBJ2-3|-|TRBV24-1|-
ATSVTETDTQY
>TRBJ2-7|-|TRBV7-9|TRBD1
ASSLGTGGHEQY
>TRBJ1-2|-|TRBV20-1|-
SAHRTSNYGYT
>TRBJ2-1|many|TRBV5-1|-
ASSGTGGQF
>TRBJ2-7|-|TRBV6-2/TRBV6-3|TRBD1
ASSRTGVTYEQY
>TRBJ1-2|-|TRBV7-2|-
ASSGANYGYT
>TRBJ1-2|-|TRBV6-2/TRBV6-3|-
ASSRDGTNYGYT
>TRBJ2-5|-|TRBV28|TRBD1
ASRKQGAQETQY
>TRBJ2-7|-|TRBV12-5|-
ASGMTFTYEQY
>TRBJ2-7|few|TRBV20-1|-
SVRGGNHHEQY
>TRBJ2-1|-|TRBV20-1|-
SAHYNEQF
>TRBJ2-3|-|TRBV5-1|-
ASSLGLERDTQY
>TRBJ2-1|-|TRBV5-1|TRBD2
ASSLGIGAGAWNEQF
>TRBJ2-3|-|TRBV20-1|-
SARDIYMERNTDTQY
>TRBJ1-5|-|TRBV10-3|TRBD1
AIGTGDSNQPQH
>TRBJ2-6|-|TRBV28|-
ASSLTSLRTVSGANVPT
>TRBJ1-2|-|TRBV29-1|-
SVELQGVGGYT
>TRBJ2-3|-|TRBV11-2|TRBD2
ASSLNRPGAGGGDTQY
>TRBJ1-2|-|TRBV27|-
ASSSPVHGYT
>TRBJ2-7|-|TRBV27|-
ASREHGRGQY
>TRBJ2-2|-|TRBV11-3|TRBD1
ASSPRQGTGPTGELF
>TRBJ2-3|-|TRBV12-3/TRBV12-4|-
ASSPLAKDTQY
>TRBJ2-5|few|TRBV20-1|-
SARRDSQETQY
>TRBJ2-5|few|TRBV12-3/TRBV12-4|-
ASSFGPVRETQY
>TRBJ2-5|-|TRBV20-1|TRBD1
SARQGRGQETQY
>TRBJ2-1|-|TRBV10-3|-
AIRRGSLDNEQF
>TRBJ2-3|few|TRBV20-1|TRBD2
SAAGSGLAGSTDTQY
>TRBJ2-7|-|TRBV4-1|-
ASSQGGTPGVPSSYEQY
>TRBJ2-4|many|TRBV7-2|TRBD2
ASSRLGAGGIQY
>TRBJ2-1|-|TRBV7-2|-
ASSPMVPGRDEQF